Below, 30 T cell receptor beta chains from the same sample are listed, as sequenced in a study of blood T cell repertoires in COVID-19. TCRdb's table, derived via immunoSEQ multiplex PCR, lists solely in-frame clones and lacks some. This sample has about 130,000 clones, with 86% found just once. Sequencing was performed on peripheral blood. The receptor source for this set is a woman between 45 and 65 years old who had recovered from COVID-19.

This chain connects TRBV18 to TRBJ2-3, with TRBD1 matching over 8 bases. The germline V gene encodes CDR1 KGHSH and CDR2 LQKENI. Losses at the gene ends were 3 bases for V and 0 bases for J; bases not matched to a gene: 2. The CDR3 extends over 15 amino acids. CDR3 region: CASSPTGASTDTQYF. CDR3 DNA sequence: TGTGCCAGCTCACCGACAGGGGCTAGCACAGATACGCAGTATTTT. Together with reference TRBV18 and TRBJ2-3, the CDR3 gives the full variable domain: NAGVMQNPRHLVRRRGQEARLRCSPMKGHSHVYWYRQLPEEGLKFMVYLQKENIIDESGMPKERFSAEFPKEGPSILRIQQVVRGDSAAYFCASSPTGASTDTQYFGPGTRLTVL.

Of note for this clone: An end of the junction does not agree with germline; a read error may underlie this. The genes are TRBV4-2 and TRBJ2-1; 7 bases align to TRBD2. The CDR3 has 16 residues. Germline assignment: CDR1 LGHNA and CDR2 YNFKEQ. The CDR3 sequence is CASSQALTSSSNEQFF. The CDR3 nucleotides are TGTGCCAGCAGCCAAGCTCTGACTAGCTCCTCCAATGAGCAGTTCTTC.

The V call is TRBV10-3, the J call TRBJ1-2; a weak D match, TRBD1 (5 bases). V lost 0 bases and J 8 bases, leaving 10 bases between the germline ends. Germline V lookup: CDR1 ENHRY, CDR2 SYGVKD. The CDR3 spans 13 residues. For the CDR3, the DNA is TGTGCCATCAGTGAGTCGCAGGGCTACGGCTACACCTTC. Translating gives CAISESQGYGYTF.

The rearrangement links TRBV4-1 to TRBJ2-4, with 7 nucleotides matching TRBD1. This CDR3 has 14 residues. The V gene end was trimmed by 2 bases and the J gene end by 13 bases; junction bases not matched to a gene: 11. Germline V gives CDR1 MGHRA, CDR2 YSYEKL. The CDR3 DNA reads TGCGCCAGCAGCCAACCCCGACAGGGTCCCTTCCAGTACTTC. Amino acid sequence: CASSQPRQGPFQYF.

This clone was recorded only once. The genes are TRBV5-1 and TRBJ1-2; D possibly corresponds to TRBD1 (6 bases). CDR1 SGHRS and CDR2 YFSETQ come from the germline V gene. Trimming left V 2 bases short and J 4 bases short, with 15 bases between. The CDR3 has 15 residues. CDR3 in amino acids: CASSFAGAPGYGYTF. CDR3 bases: TGCGCCAGCAGCTTCGCAGGGGCTCCGGGCTATGGCTACACCTTC.

This chain uses TRBV4-2 with TRBJ2-1; 10 bases align to TRBD2. Trimming at V came to 2 bases and at J to 3 bases, leaving 4 bases not matched to a gene. Germline values: CDR1 LGHNA, CDR2 YNFKEQ. The CDR3 is 16 amino acids. The CDR3 region is CASSQLAGGLYNEQFF. CDR3 DNA sequence: TGTGCCAGCAGCCAATTAGCGGGGGGACTCTACAATGAGCAGTTCTTC.

The V and J genes are TRBV3-1 (or the pseudogene TRBV3-2) and TRBJ1-6, with a weak D call TRBD1 (6 bases). V was cut by 4 bases and J by 9 bases, with 16 bases left in between. This CDR3 is 15 amino acids long. Germline assignment: CDR1 LGHDT and CDR2 YNNKEL (reference sequence). CDR3 nucleotide sequence: TGTGCCAGCAGCCCCCTCTGGGGGACAAGTTCACCCCTCCACTTT. Amino acid sequence: CASSPLWGTSSPLHF.

V is TRBV10-3 and J is TRBJ1-2, with no clear D. CDR1 is ENHRY, CDR2 SYGVKD, per germline. This CDR3 region has 13 residues. V was cut by 2 bases and J by 5 bases, with 9 bases left in between. The CDR3 loop reads CAISEVQKYGYTF. CDR3 bases: TGTGCCATCAGTGAGGTCCAGAAATATGGCTACACCTTC.

The rearrangement links TRBV7-3 to TRBJ1-1, with unresolved D. This CDR3 spans 13 amino acids. Trimming took 5 bases from V and 3 from J, leaving 10 bases between them. Germline V lookup: CDR1 SGHTA, CDR2 FQGTGA. CDR3 coding DNA: TGTGCCAGCAGCCTCCGACAAGACACTGAAGCTTTCTTT. Translated, it gives CASSLRQDTEAFF.

To note about this clone: Additional DNA sequences in this sample encode the identical CDR3. J is TRBJ2-5 and V is TRBV24-1, with D possibly being TRBD2 (5 bases). Trimming removed 1 base from V and 7 bases from J, with 6 bases in between. CDR1 KGHDR and CDR2 SFDVKD come from the germline V gene. The CDR3 runs to 12 residues. The CDR3 DNA sequence: TGTGCCACCAGTGATTTAGGAGGGACCCAGTACTTC. Translated, it gives CATSDLGGTQYF.

This CDR3 is CASMSGLAGGNEQFF. CDR3 DNA: TGTGCCAGCATGAGTGGGCTAGCGGGGGGCAATGAGCAGTTCTTC. The V call is TRBV2, the J call TRBJ2-1; 11 nucleotides match TRBD2. CDR1 and CDR2 from the germline V gene are SNHLY and FYNNEI. After removal of 7 bases from V and 6 bases from J, the junction contained 8 bases not matched to a gene. There are 15 residues in the CDR3.

V usage is TRBV30 and J usage is TRBJ1-2; TRBD1 might be the D (5 bases). Germline lookup yields CDR1 GTSNPN and CDR2 SVGIG (reference sequence). Trimming took 2 bases from V and 4 from J, leaving 17 bases between them. This CDR3 is built from 15 residues. The CDR3 coding sequence is TGTGCCTGGAGTAAGGGTGGCAGGGTCCCCTATGGCTACACCTTC. This translates into CAWSKGGRVPYGYTF.

The rearrangement links TRBV12-3 or TRBV12-4 to TRBJ1-1, with 8 bases that match TRBD1. Germline trimming cut 2 bases from V and 10 bases from J; bases unmatched to any gene: 6. CDR3 length equals 13 residues. The CDR3 is CASSLTRGRRAFF. Written as DNA, the CDR3 is TGTGCCAGCAGTTTAACCAGGGGGCGTCGAGCTTTCTTT.

The V gene is TRBV5-1, the J gene TRBJ2-1; 8 bases match TRBD1. CDR3 length: 15 amino acids. Germline CDR1 and CDR2: SGHRS and YFSETQ. V lost 1 base to trimming and J lost 8 bases; unmatched junction nucleotides: 8. The CDR3 bases are TGCGCCAGCAGCTTGACAGGGGGATCGGGCGATGAGCAGTTCTTC. This translates into CASSLTGGSGDEQFF.

The chain recombines TRBV9 with TRBJ2-1; 7 bases map to TRBD1. The CDR3 runs 15 residues. Germline-derived CDR1 and CDR2 are SGDLS and YYNGEE. V dropped 3 bases and J dropped 9; count of bases not matched to a gene: 12. CDR3 region: CASSADVGQVGEQFF. The CDR3 nucleotides read TGTGCCAGCAGCGCCGATGTTGGACAGGTGGGTGAGCAGTTCTTC.

The table lists this clone with a count of one. The V gene is TRBV27, the J gene TRBJ1-2; D gene ambiguous. The CDR3 runs to 15 residues. CDR1 and CDR2 (germline): MNHEY, SMNVEV (reference sequence). Trimming took off 4 bases at V and 11 bases at J, with 23 bases between the two ends. The CDR3 spells CASSWMPAAGKRYTF. In DNA, the CDR3 is TGTGCCAGCAGTTGGATGCCGGCGGCAGGTAAGCGGTACACCTTC.

The chain links TRBV7-3 to TRBJ2-1; TRBD1 is a possible D gene (6 bases). Trimming took 5 bases from V and 7 from J, leaving 12 bases between them. The CDR3 extends over 13 amino acids. Germline V gene data show CDR1 as SGHTA and CDR2 as FQGTGA. For the CDR3, the DNA is TGTGCCAGCAGCAGGAACAGGGAAAATGAGCAGTTCTTC. This gives the protein CASSRNRENEQFF.

The chain carries TRBV7-2 and TRBJ2-7; TRBD2 might be the D (6 bases). Looked up from germline, CDR1 is SGHTA and CDR2 is FQGNSA. This CDR3 region has 15 residues. Trimming took 2 bases from V and 6 from J, leaving 17 bases between them. The CDR3 sequence: CASSLNGGLASEQYF. Written as DNA, the CDR3 is TGTGCCAGCAGCTTAAACGGTGGTCTAGCGAGCGAGCAGTACTTC. Together with reference TRBV7-2 and TRBJ2-7, the CDR3 gives the full variable domain: GAGVSQSPSNKVTEKGKDVELRCDPISGHTALYWYRQSLGQGLEFLIYFQGNSAPDKSGLPSDRFSAERTGGSVSTLTIQRTQQEDSAVYLCASSLNGGLASEQYFGPGTRLTVT.

This clone was seen a handful of times. CDR3 loop: CASSRQGERTEAFF. CDR3 bases: TGTGCCAGCAGCAGACAGGGGGAACGCACTGAAGCTTTCTTT. This chain uses TRBV6-6 with TRBJ1-1, with 9 bases identical to TRBD1. The CDR3 is made up of 14 amino acids. Unmatched junction bases numbered 6, after V lost 6 bases and J lost 4 bases. The germline V gene has CDR1 MNHNY and CDR2 SVGAGI (reference sequence).

The chain is built from TRBV11-2 and TRBJ2-7, with D unresolved. V was cut by 8 bases and J by 2 bases, with 7 bases left in between. The CDR3 consists of 11 residues. Germline V gene sequence: CDR1 SGHAT, CDR2 FQNNGV. CDR3 in amino acids: CASSRAYEQYF. The CDR3 nucleotides are TGTGCCAGCTCTCGAGCCTACGAGCAGTACTTC.

The V gene is TRBV27, the J gene TRBJ2-3, with a weak D call TRBD1 (6 bases). The CDR3 contains 14 residues. CDR1 MNHEY and CDR2 SMNVEV come from the germline V gene (reference sequence). Trimming pared 6 bases from V and 0 bases from J, leaving 10 bases between. CDR3 nucleotides: TGTGCCAGCAGGTGGACAGCCAGCACAGATACGCAGTATTTT. It codes for CASRWTASTDTQYF.

This clone occurred a few times. The V gene is TRBV4-1, the J gene TRBJ2-3; TRBD1 is a possible D gene (5 bases). Trimming took off 1 base at V and 4 bases at J, with 9 bases between the two ends. CDR3 size: 14 residues. The germline V gene has CDR1 MGHRA and CDR2 YSYEKL. CDR3 protein: CASSQGQSADTQYF. The CDR3 DNA reads as TGCGCCAGCAGCCAAGGACAGAGCGCAGATACGCAGTATTTT.

The table lists this clone with a few counts. V usage is TRBV5-1 and J usage is TRBJ2-7, with TRBD1 identical over 8 bases. With 5 bases clipped from V and 0 bases from J, the junction kept 7 bases outside the gene matches. The CDR3 loop spans 15 amino acids. Germline V gene data show CDR1 as SGHRS and CDR2 as YFSETQ. CDR3 DNA: TGCGCCAGCAGAGAGCAGGGGGCTTACTCCTACGAGCAGTACTTC. Encoded protein: CASREQGAYSYEQYF.

The chain links TRBV30 to TRBJ2-3; perhaps TRBD2 as D (6 bases). Looked up from germline, CDR1 is GTSNPN and CDR2 is SVGIG (reference sequence). Deletions cut 3 bases from V and 5 bases from J, with 15 bases between. The CDR3 runs to 14 residues. CDR3 amino acids: CAWRMRGNKDTQYF. CDR3 coding DNA: TGTGCCTGGAGGATGCGGGGAAACAAAGATACGCAGTATTTT.

The chain carries TRBV7-9 and TRBJ1-1; D might be TRBD1 (6 bases). Deletions cut 2 bases from V and 3 bases from J, with 10 bases between. The CDR3 length is 14 residues. Per germline, CDR1 SEHNR and CDR2 FQNEAQ (reference sequence). The CDR3 is CASSLLGGDTEAFF. As DNA, the CDR3 is TGTGCCAGCAGCTTATTAGGGGGAGACACTGAAGCTTTCTTT.

This chain joins TRBV3-1 (or the pseudogene TRBV3-2) and TRBJ2-6; D is possibly TRBD2 (5 bases). V lost 4 bases and J lost 0, with 7 bases in between. CDR3 length: 15 residues. The germline V gene has CDR1 LGHDT and CDR2 YNNKEL (reference sequence). CDR3 amino acids: CASSRGFSGANVLTF. The CDR3 DNA reads TGTGCCAGCAGCCGCGGGTTCTCTGGGGCCAACGTCCTGACTTTC.

The CDR3 DNA sequence: TGCGCCAGCACCCACGGGGGGTTACGCACAGATACGCAGTATTTT. Translating gives CASTHGGLRTDTQYF. The chain uses TRBV5-1 and TRBJ2-3, with TRBD2 matching over 7 bases. The CDR3 totals 15 residues. Germline trimming cut 6 bases from V and 1 base from J; bases unmatched to any gene: 8. The germline V gene encodes CDR1 SGHRS and CDR2 YFSETQ.

The count of this clone is one. The chain uses TRBV6-5 and TRBJ1-1; D unclear. The CDR3 runs to 13 residues. V was pared by 5 bases and J by 5 bases, with 12 bases between. Germline values: CDR1 MNHEY, CDR2 SVGAGI. The CDR3: CASSPLGRTEAFF. CDR3 nucleotides: TGTGCCAGCAGTCCCTTAGGGAGGACTGAAGCTTTCTTT.

J is TRBJ2-1 and V is TRBV7-8; D is uncertain. Per the germline V gene, CDR1 is SGHVS and CDR2 is FQNEAQ. The CDR3 consists of 13 residues. The germline V and J ends were trimmed by 1 base and 11 bases, with 12 bases remaining between them. CDR3 sequence reads: CASSLELGRQQFF. CDR3 in DNA: TGTGCCAGCAGCTTAGAGTTGGGCAGACAGCAGTTCTTC.

About this clone itself: Since a much larger clone is just one base distant, this may be a read error. V is TRBV5-4 and J is TRBJ2-2; 9 bases are a match to TRBD2. V shed 4 bases and J 1 base; nucleotides not matched to a gene: 2. CDR1 and CDR2 from the germline V gene are SGHNT and YYREEE (reference sequence). This CDR3 comprises 15 residues. CDR3 nucleotides: TGTGCCAGCAGCCCGACTAGCGGGAACACCGGGGAGCTGTTTTTT. Its protein product is CASSPTSGNTGELFF. The full variable domain, in which reference TRBV5-4 and TRBJ2-2 provide the parts outside the CDR3, is ETGVTQSPTHLIKTRGQQVTLRCSSQSGHNTVSWYQQALGQGPQFIFQYYREEENGRGNFPPRFSGLQFPNYSSELNVNALELDDSALYLCASSPTSGNTGELFFGEGSRLTVL.